This T cell receptor beta chain was found in a study of cytomegalovirus exposure and HLA in healthy donors. Study at large: Roughly four fifths of approximately 400 genotyped donors fell in the Caucasian-associated ancestry cluster.

The V gene's germline CDR1 is LNHDA and CDR2 SQIVND (reference sequence). The CDR3 loop spans 11 amino acids. PCR amplification relied on 60 Vbeta primers (plus 13 Jbeta primers). Clones were sequenced by immunoSEQ multiplex PCR, and TCRdb holds only the in-frame ones, with some missing. The sample yields under 140,000 clones, less than 85% seen once. Details on this clone: The junction shows a germline mismatch at one end, possibly a read error.

Sequenced input: PBMCs. The chain uses TRBV19 and TRBJ1-1; a weak D match, TRBD1 (5 bases). The sequence was collected from a man aged 25 to 45 in good health and CMV-seropositive. The CDR3 coding sequence is TGTGCCAGTAGGATAGGACATGAAGCTTTCTTT. The encoded protein is CASRIGHEAFF.